The rows below give T cell receptor beta chains drawn from one sample of a study of response to subunit inactivated influenza vaccine. Via MiXCR, TCRdb re-called the RT-PCR reads, giving one row per CDR3 protein. This table holds 150,000 to 200,000 distinct CDR3 sequences, 12% found once. The data were also submitted as part of a second study, on T cells expressing NK-cell markers.

The sample was CD8+ T cells sorted from PBMCs, taken 12 days after vaccination. The receptor set was obtained from a man over 45 who received an inactivated influenza vaccine. Both conserved end residues are part of each CDR3. The D gene is left open where the match is weak. The size entry is marked missing in some rows and otherwise reads once, few, many or a size class.

d_call,j_call,clone_size,v_call,cdr3_nt,cdr3_aa
TRBD1,TRBJ2-1,.,TRBV20-1,TGCAGCCAATCGTGGGACAGGTACAATGAGCAGTTCTTC,CSQSWDRYNEQFF
.,TRBJ2-2,few,TRBV24-1,TGTGCCACCAGTGATACCGGGACAACGAACACCGGGGAGCTGTTTTTT,CATSDTGTTNTGELFF
.,TRBJ1-1,few,TRBV2,TGTGCCAGCAGTGTCCACGGGGGGAACACTGAAGCTTTCTTT,CASSVHGGNTEAFF
TRBD2,TRBJ2-2,.,TRBV7-8,TGTGCCAGCAGCTTAGGGACTAGCGCCGGGGAGCTGTTTTTT,CASSLGTSAGELFF
.,TRBJ2-1,few,TRBV6-2/TRBV6-3,TGTGCCAGCAGTTACTTGGGTATCGGGCTCAATGAGCAGTTCTTC,CASSYLGIGLNEQFF
.,TRBJ2-1,.,TRBV7-9,TGTGCCAGCAGCTTAGATCGATCTAGTATCAATGAGCAGTTCTTC,CASSLDRSSINEQFF
.,TRBJ2-7,few,TRBV5-6,TGTGCCAGCAGCTTGGATCCGGGTTGGGAGCAGTACTTC,CASSLDPGWEQYF
TRBD1,TRBJ2-1,many,TRBV4-2,TGTGCCAGCAGCCAAGAAGGGACAGGGGTCTACAATGAGCAGTTCTTC,CASSQEGTGVYNEQFF
TRBD1,TRBJ2-7,few,TRBV2,TGTGCCAGCAGTCGACCGGGACAGGGGCTCGAGCAGTACTTC,CASSRPGQGLEQYF
.,TRBJ2-1,few,TRBV12-3/TRBV12-4,TGTGCCAGCAGTTTAAGGGGTTGGGTTCCCGAGTTCTTC,CASSLRGWVPEFF
TRBD2,TRBJ2-3,.,TRBV12-3/TRBV12-4,TGTGCCAGCAGTTTATTAAGGACTAGCGGGAGGGATACGCAGTATTTT,CASSLLRTSGRDTQYF
TRBD1,TRBJ1-4,many,TRBV6-5,TGTGCCAGCAGTTACCGGGACAGCTTAAATGAAAAACTGTTTTTT,CASSYRDSLNEKLFF
.,TRBJ2-7,.,TRBV27,TGTGCCAGCAGTTTATCGGACAGCTCTTACGAGCAGTACTTC,CASSLSDSSYEQYF
.,TRBJ2-3,many,TRBV6-5,TGTGCCAGCAGTTACGGGGACCTACCAGATACGCAGTATTTT,CASSYGDLPDTQYF
.,TRBJ2-3,.,TRBV28,TGTGCCAGCAGTTTATCGCTAGGGGAGACAGATACGCAGTATTTT,CASSLSLGETDTQYF
TRBD2,TRBJ2-3,.,TRBV20-1,TGCAGTGCTAGAGATATGGCTAGCGGGAGCACAGATACGCAGTATTTT,CSARDMASGSTDTQYF
TRBD2,TRBJ2-1,few,TRBV27,TGTGCCAGCAGTTTAAGGGACAACATACTAGCGGGAGCCTGGAATGAGCAGTTCTTC,CASSLRDNILAGAWNEQFF
.,TRBJ2-1,.,TRBV9,TGTGCCAGCAGCGTAGAAGGGACCCCACGAAACGAGCAGTTCTTC,CASSVEGTPRNEQFF
TRBD1,TRBJ1-1,.,TRBV7-9,TGTGCCAGCAGCCCAACGGGACAGGGGGCATGGGACACTGAAGCTTTCTTT,CASSPTGQGAWDTEAFF
.,TRBJ2-7,.,TRBV28,TGTGCCAGCACCCAAGTGGGCGGACACTCCTACGAGCAGTACTTC,CASTQVGGHSYEQYF
TRBD1,TRBJ2-7,.,TRBV5-1,TGCGCCAGCAGCTTGGGAATCGGGACAGTAAACGAGCAGTACTTC,CASSLGIGTVNEQYF
.,TRBJ2-2,many,TRBV11-3,TGTGCCAGCAGCCTACATGTGACCGGGGAGCTGTTTTTT,CASSLHVTGELFF
.,TRBJ1-1,.,TRBV6-1,TGTGCCATCCAGGGCGGGGTCGTCAGGGACACTGAAGCTTTCTTT,CAIQGGVVRDTEAFF
TRBD2,TRBJ2-7,many,TRBV12-3/TRBV12-4,TGTGCCAGCAGTCCAGAAGGACTAGCGGGGTCCTACGAGCAGTACTTC,CASSPEGLAGSYEQYF
TRBD1,TRBJ2-2,few,TRBV5-6,TGTGCCAGCAGCTGGGGGACAGGAGAGAACACCGGGGAGCTGTTTTTT,CASSWGTGENTGELFF
.,TRBJ2-2,.,TRBV27,TGTGCCAGCAGTTTCGGGACGTCCACCGGGGAGCTGTTTTTT,CASSFGTSTGELFF
.,TRBJ2-2,once,TRBV7-3,TGTGCCAGCAGCTTAAATACGTGGACTACTAACACCGGGGAGCTGTTTTTT,CASSLNTWTTNTGELFF
.,TRBJ2-1,few,TRBV11-2,TGTGCCAGCAGTCTCTTAACTGGGGCCCGGGGCAATGAGCAGTTCTTC,CASSLLTGARGNEQFF
.,TRBJ1-3,.,TRBV4-1,TGCGCCAGCAGCCAAGTTCAGGGCTCTGGAAACACCATATATTTT,CASSQVQGSGNTIYF
.,TRBJ1-2,many,TRBV12-3/TRBV12-4,TGTGCCAGCAGTCCAGGGACGGTTTATGGCTACACCTTC,CASSPGTVYGYTF
.,TRBJ1-5,few,TRBV24-1,TGTGCCACCAGTTATAGTAGCAATCAGCCCCAGCATTTT,CATSYSSNQPQHF
.,TRBJ2-1,.,TRBV5-6,TGTGCCAGCAGCTTCGGGCGAAGCACCTACAATGAGCAGTTCTTC,CASSFGRSTYNEQFF
.,TRBJ2-1,few,TRBV15,TGTGCCACCAGCAGATCCTCGGGAACCTACAATGAGCAGTTCTTC,CATSRSSGTYNEQFF
TRBD2,TRBJ2-7,.,TRBV9,TGTGCCAGCAGCGCCGCGGGACTAGCGGGGACCTACGAGCAGTACTTC,CASSAAGLAGTYEQYF
.,TRBJ2-7,.,TRBV12-2,TGTGCAAGTCGCTCCAGACCCGGGACTAGCGGTTGCTACGAGCAGTACTTC,CASRSRPGTSGCYEQYF
.,TRBJ2-3,many,TRBV7-9,TGTGCCAGCAGCTTAGTGCAAGATACGCAGTATTTT,CASSLVQDTQYF
.,TRBJ2-7,few,TRBV6-5,TGTGCCAGCAGTTATGGGTCGGCGAGCTCCTACGAGCAGTACTTC,CASSYGSASSYEQYF
.,TRBJ2-7,few,TRBV12-3/TRBV12-4,TGTGCCAGCAGTTTAACTGTAGGGACCTACGAGCAGTACTTC,CASSLTVGTYEQYF
.,TRBJ2-1,few,TRBV4-3,TGCGCCAGCAGCCAACTAAATGGGTGGCAGTTCTTC,CASSQLNGWQFF
TRBD1,TRBJ1-2,few,TRBV3-1,TGTGCCAGCAGCCAAGCTGGGACAGGGGTCGGCTACACCTTC,CASSQAGTGVGYTF
TRBD2,TRBJ2-1,.,TRBV7-3,TGTGCCCGGGGAGGGACTATCCTTGATGAGCAGTTCTTC,CARGGTILDEQFF
TRBD2,TRBJ2-1,.,TRBV27,TGTGCCAGCAGTTTATCGGGGGGGGACAATGAGCAGTTCTTC,CASSLSGGDNEQFF
.,TRBJ2-1,.,TRBV6-2/TRBV6-3,TGTGCCAGCAGTCTAACCGCGGGACTGGACTCCTACAATGAGCAGTTCTTC,CASSLTAGLDSYNEQFF
.,TRBJ1-3,few,TRBV12-3/TRBV12-4,TGTGCCAGCAGTTTAGACGGATACTCTGGAAACACCATATATTTT,CASSLDGYSGNTIYF
TRBD1,TRBJ2-1,few,TRBV4-3,TGCGCCAGCAGCCCAAGTGGGACAGGGGTCTACAATGAGCAGTTCTTC,CASSPSGTGVYNEQFF
TRBD1,TRBJ2-7,.,TRBV11-1,TGTGCCAGCAGCCCCCGCGCGACAGGGTTCAATACACCGTACGAGCAGTACTTC,CASSPRATGFNTPYEQYF